The text below deals with one TCR beta chain. A few counts support this clonotype. The antigen it recognizes is unknown. No much larger clonotype is one base removed from it; base qualities were not supplied. The sequencer listed for this sample is Illumina HiSeq 2500. Quantitative 5'-RACE with molecular barcodes was the method used to prepare the TCR beta libraries. Per the source publication's procedure: A new computational method, built on a probabilistic model of VDJ rearrangement, was used to identify disease-linked TCR variants. Using fastp trimming at Q25 and MiXCR clonotype assembly, TCRdb reanalyzed the public sequencing data and kept in-frame beta chains. Each entry merges the rows of one CDR3 protein and shows their most common DNA and genes. V and J calls and clone size were set by TCRdb, not the authors. Here the sample has about 500,000 distinct CDR3 sequences; about 12% occur a single time. The top ten clonotypes cover under 7.5% of the sample.

The data were taken from a study of CD8 T cells in ankylosing spondylitis (dated by TCRdb to about 2017). As for the study more broadly: The study set out to find disease-linked TCR variants by profiling T cell receptor beta repertoires in ankylosing spondylitis patients and healthy donors. The full study cohort comprised around 23 ankylosing spondylitis patients and about 110 healthy donors. Peripheral blood samples were taken, and synovial fluid was additionally collected from ankylosing spondylitis patients.

V ends up 1 base short and J 2 bases short, with an unmatched junction base count of 3. From a lookup of the germline V gene (reference sequence), CDR1 and CDR2 are DFQATT and SNEGSKA. Counted from cysteine to phenylalanine, this CDR3 has 15 amino acids. Only the CDR3 region is kept as DNA, spanning 45 bases read in frame from base 1. Summary of the overall study and its limitations: Some motif variants were previously reported in synovial fluid and blood of reactive arthritis patients, suggesting common disease-initiation mechanisms. A CD8+ phenotype was shown by the disease-linked clones, which were found at relatively low frequencies in peripheral blood. Blood from ankylosing spondylitis patients appeared to be characterized by a TCR beta motif composed of 7 to 9 highly homologous amino acid variants. The disease-linked clones were reported as significantly enriched in matched synovial fluid samples from ankylosing spondylitis patients.

The material sequenced was blood, either unsorted or a sorted T cell fraction (not recorded which). The V and J segments used are TRBV20-1 and TRBJ2-7, and 12 bases in between align with TRBD2. This clonotype was sampled from a male donor with ankylosing spondylitis. This receptor carries the CDR3 CSARGLAGGPYEQYF. The base sequence is TGCAGTGCTAGAGGGCTAGCGGGAGGGCCCTACGAGCAGTACTTC.